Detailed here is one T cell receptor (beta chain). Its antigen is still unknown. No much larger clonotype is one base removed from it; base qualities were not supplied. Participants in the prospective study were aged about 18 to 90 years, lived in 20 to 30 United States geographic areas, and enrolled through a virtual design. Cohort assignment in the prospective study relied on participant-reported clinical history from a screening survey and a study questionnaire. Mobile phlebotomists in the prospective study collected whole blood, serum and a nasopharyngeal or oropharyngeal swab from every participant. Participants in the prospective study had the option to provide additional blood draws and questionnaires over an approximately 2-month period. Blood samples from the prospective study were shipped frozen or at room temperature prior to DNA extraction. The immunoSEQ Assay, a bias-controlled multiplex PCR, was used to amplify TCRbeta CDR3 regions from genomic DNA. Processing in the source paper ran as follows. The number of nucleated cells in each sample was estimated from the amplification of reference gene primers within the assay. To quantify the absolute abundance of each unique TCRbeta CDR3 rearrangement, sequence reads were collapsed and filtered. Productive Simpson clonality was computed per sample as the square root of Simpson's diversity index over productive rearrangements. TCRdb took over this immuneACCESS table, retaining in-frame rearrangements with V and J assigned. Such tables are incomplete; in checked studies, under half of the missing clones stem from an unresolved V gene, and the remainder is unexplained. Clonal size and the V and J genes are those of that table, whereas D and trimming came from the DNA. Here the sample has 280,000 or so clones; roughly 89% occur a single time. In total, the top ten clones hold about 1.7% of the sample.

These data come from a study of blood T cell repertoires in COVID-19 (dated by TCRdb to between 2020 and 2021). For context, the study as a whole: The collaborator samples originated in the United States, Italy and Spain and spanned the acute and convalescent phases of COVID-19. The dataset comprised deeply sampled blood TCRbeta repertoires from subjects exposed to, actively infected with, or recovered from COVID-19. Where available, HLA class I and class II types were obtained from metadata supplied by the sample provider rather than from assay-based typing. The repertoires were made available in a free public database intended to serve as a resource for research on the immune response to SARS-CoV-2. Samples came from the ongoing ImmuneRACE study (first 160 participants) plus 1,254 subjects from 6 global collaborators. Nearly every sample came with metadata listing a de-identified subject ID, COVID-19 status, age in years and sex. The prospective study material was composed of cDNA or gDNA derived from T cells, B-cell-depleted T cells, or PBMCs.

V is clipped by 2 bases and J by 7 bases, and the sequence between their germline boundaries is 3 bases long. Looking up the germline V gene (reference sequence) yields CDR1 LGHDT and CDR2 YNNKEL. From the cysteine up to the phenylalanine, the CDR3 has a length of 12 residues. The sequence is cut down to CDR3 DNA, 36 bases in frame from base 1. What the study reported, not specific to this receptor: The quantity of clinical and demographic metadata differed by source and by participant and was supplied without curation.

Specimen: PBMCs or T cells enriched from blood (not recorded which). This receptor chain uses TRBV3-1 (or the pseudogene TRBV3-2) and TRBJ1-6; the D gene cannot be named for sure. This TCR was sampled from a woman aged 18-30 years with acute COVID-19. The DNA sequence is TGTGCCAGCAGCCAATTAAATTCACCCCTCCACTTT. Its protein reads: CASSQLNSPLHF.